The present T cell receptor beta chain was sequenced within a study of CD8 T cells in ankylosing spondylitis. Trimming removed 7 bases at V and 0 bases at J, with 15 bases between. The CDR3 loop spans 16 amino acids. Germline values: CDR1 KGHDR, CDR2 SFDVKD. This clonotype was counted ten times or more. Its antigen remains unknown. The authors made TCR beta libraries by quantitative 5'-RACE with molecular barcodes. TCRdb fed the 5' RACE reads into MiXCR, producing one record per CDR3 protein. The sample records around 540,000 distinct CDR3 sequences, 9.5% to 15% being singletons. Study conclusions and caveats: Among TCR beta sequences, a motif of eight highly homologous variants appeared characteristic of ankylosing spondylitis blood. Disease-linked clones displayed a CD8+ phenotype and appeared relatively rarely in peripheral blood.

The gene calls are TRBV24-1 and TRBJ2-1; D perhaps matches TRBD2 (7 bases). The receptor was derived from a male donor with ankylosing spondylitis. Sequences were obtained from blood, either unsorted or a sorted T cell fraction (not recorded which). CDR3 sequence: CATRGGAESSYNEQFF. CDR3 coding DNA: TGTGCCACCAGGGGGGGGGCGGAGAGCTCCTACAATGAGCAGTTCTTC.